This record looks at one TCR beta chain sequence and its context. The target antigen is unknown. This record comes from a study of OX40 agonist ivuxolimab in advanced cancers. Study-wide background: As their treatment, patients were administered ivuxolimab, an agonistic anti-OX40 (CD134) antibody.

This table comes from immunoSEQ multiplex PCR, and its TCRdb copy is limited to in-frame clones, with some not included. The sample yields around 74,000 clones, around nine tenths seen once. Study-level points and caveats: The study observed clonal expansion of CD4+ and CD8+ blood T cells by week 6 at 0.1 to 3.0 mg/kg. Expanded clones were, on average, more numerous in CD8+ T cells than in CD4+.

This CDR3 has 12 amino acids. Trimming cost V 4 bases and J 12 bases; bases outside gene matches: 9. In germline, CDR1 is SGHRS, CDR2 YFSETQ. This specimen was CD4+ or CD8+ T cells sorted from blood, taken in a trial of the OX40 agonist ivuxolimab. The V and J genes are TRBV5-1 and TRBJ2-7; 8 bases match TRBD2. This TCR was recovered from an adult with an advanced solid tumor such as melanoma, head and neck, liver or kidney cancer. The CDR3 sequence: CASSPGGDTPYF. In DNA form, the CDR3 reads TGCGCCAGCAGCCCGGGGGGGGACACCCCGTACTTC.